This entry describes one T cell receptor beta chain. The sample belongs to a study of memory CD8 T cells in hepatitis C reinfection. Measured with immunoSEQ multiplex PCR; TCRdb has only the in-frame clones, and not every one. The sample shows about 50,000 clones, roughly 89% of them seen only once. Noted time point: late/post reinfection, 12 to 24 weeks after detection. Sorted cells were sequenced directly ex vivo without any in vitro expansion. Material for sequencing was naive CD8+ T cells sorted from blood. This TCR was sampled from a young man with hepatitis C virus infection.

The CDR3 coding sequence is TGTGCCAGTAGTATGGATCCGTCCGGGATGGGCTATGGCTACACCTTC. Translation gives CASSMDPSGMGYGYTF. This chain links TRBV19 with TRBJ1-2; D remains ambiguous. V was trimmed by 3 bases and J by 4 bases, leaving 18 bases between them. The germline gives CDR1 LNHDA, CDR2 SQIVND (reference sequence). The CDR3 extends over 16 amino acids. Filled out from reference TRBV19 and TRBJ1-2, the complete variable domain reads DGGITQSPKYLFRKEGQNVTLSCEQNLNHDAMYWYRQDPGQGLRLIYYSQIVNDFQKGDIAEGYSVSREKKESFPLTVTSAQKNPTAFYLCASSMDPSGMGYGYTFGSGTRLTVV.